One TCR beta chain is described in this entry. Method: immunoSEQ multiplex PCR; TCRdb's copy keeps in-frame clones and lacks some. The sample includes some 220,000 clones, 65% to 90% of them seen just once. J lost 2 bases, V lost 0 bases, and 11 bases had no gene match. There are 19 residues in the CDR3. The V gene's germline CDR1 is LGHNT and CDR2 FRNRAP. This entry comes from a study of blood T cell repertoires in COVID-19. This receptor was identified in a woman in her 70s with COVID-19, enrolled during active disease. The material sequenced was peripheral blood. The chain joins TRBV12-5 to TRBJ2-3; 10 bases are a match to TRBD2. The CDR3 nucleotides are TGTGCTAGTGGTTTGGTATTGGCTAGCGGGGGCCCACTCACAGATACGCAGTATTTT. Encoded protein: CASGLVLASGGPLTDTQYF.